The 25 T cell receptor beta chains given below trace back to one sample, sequenced in a study of long-term antiretroviral therapy in people with HIV. Survey-level resolution applied to immunoSEQ assay v3.0. Method: immunoSEQ multiplex PCR; TCRdb's copy keeps in-frame clones and lacks some. The sample records fewer than 9,000 clones, roughly 84% being singletons. The material was unsorted PBMCs, obtained 1.1 years after starting antiretroviral therapy. Receptor source: a man aged 35 to 55 with HIV.

The chain is built from TRBV4-1 and TRBJ2-2; no reliable D call. Trimming stripped 1 base from V and 7 bases from J, with 7 bases between. CDR1 is MGHRA, CDR2 YSYEKL, per germline. There are 13 residues in the CDR3. CDR3: CASSQAGLGELFF. As DNA, the CDR3 is TGCGCCAGCAGCCAAGCAGGTCTCGGGGAGCTGTTTTTT.

V usage is TRBV7-8 and J usage is TRBJ1-2; 7 bases match TRBD1. In germline, CDR1 is SGHVS, CDR2 FQNEAQ. Trimming at V came to 1 base and at J to 0 bases, leaving 20 bases not matched to a gene. The CDR3 loop spans 21 amino acids. CDR3 nucleotides: TGTGCCAGCAGCTTAGGCGGGTGGGCTGGACCCCTCAGGGGGGCTAACTATGGCTACACCTTC. Protein sequence: CASSLGGWAGPLRGANYGYTF. The full variable domain, its missing parts supplied by reference TRBV7-8 and TRBJ1-2, is GAGVSQSPRYKVAKRGQDVALRCDPISGHVSLFWYQQALGQGPEFLTYFQNEAQLDKSGLPSDRFFAERPEGSVSTLKIQRTQQEDSAVYLCASSLGGWAGPLRGANYGYTFGSGTRLTVV.

V usage is TRBV30 and J usage is TRBJ1-5; D ambiguous. The CDR3 has 14 amino acids. Trimming took 0 bases from V and 5 from J, leaving 11 bases between them. Per the germline V gene, CDR1 is GTSNPN and CDR2 is SVGIG (reference sequence). The CDR3: CAWSVRHRDQPQHF. In DNA form, the CDR3 reads TGTGCCTGGAGTGTACGACATCGGGATCAGCCCCAGCATTTT.

This clone was observed a few times. The chain carries TRBV2 and TRBJ2-7, with D perhaps TRBD1 (5 bases). CDR3 length: 14 amino acids. Trimming removed 5 bases from V and 5 bases from J, with 16 bases in between. Per the germline V gene, CDR1 is SNHLY and CDR2 is FYNNEI. The CDR3: CASSPLGADDEQYF. DNA of the CDR3: TGTGCCAGCAGTCCCTTAGGGGCGGATGACGAGCAGTACTTC.

The chain links TRBV10-3 to TRBJ1-2, with D unclear. V was shortened by 3 bases and J by 7 bases, with 21 bases between the two germline ends. The CDR3 sequence is 16 residues long. Germline CDR1 reads ENHRY; CDR2 reads SYGVKD. CDR3 DNA: TGTGCCATCAGTGACGGCAGGAAGAGCCCCCCTGGTGGCTACACCTTC. It codes for CAISDGRKSPPGGYTF.

CDR3 protein: CATSSGGTNEKLFF. CDR3 sequence (DNA): TGTGCCACCAGTTCAGGGGGAACTAATGAAAAACTGTTTTTT. The rearrangement joins TRBV15 to TRBJ1-4, with 7 positions matching TRBD1. V lost 6 bases, J lost 1 base, and 2 bases stayed unmatched. Per the germline V gene, CDR1 is LNHNV and CDR2 is YYDKDF (reference sequence). CDR3 size: 14 residues.

The chain links TRBV6-5 to TRBJ1-1; D is unresolved. V was trimmed by 2 bases and J by 1 base, leaving 5 bases between them. CDR3 length: 13 amino acids. The germline CDR1 and CDR2 sequences are MNHEY and SVGAGI. The CDR3 DNA is TGTGCCAGCAGTTACGCGTGGAACACTGAAGCTTTCTTT. Its protein is CASSYAWNTEAFF.

The genes are TRBV6-1 and TRBJ2-1; possibly TRBD1 for D (6 bases). Trimming took off 2 bases at V and 6 bases at J, with 8 bases between the two ends. Germline lookup yields CDR1 MNHNS and CDR2 SASEGT. This CDR3 has 13 residues. CDR3 in amino acids: CASSETGFNEQFF. DNA of the CDR3: TGTGCCAGCAGTGAAACAGGGTTCAATGAGCAGTTCTTC.

The genes are TRBV4-1 and TRBJ1-2, with a possible D match to TRBD1 (5 bases). CDR1 is MGHRA, CDR2 YSYEKL, per germline. Trimming stripped 3 bases from V and 7 bases from J, with 15 bases between. This CDR3 is built from 14 residues. CDR3 sequence reads: CASSQTGSTGGYTF. CDR3 DNA: TGCGCCAGCAGCCAGACTGGAAGTACAGGTGGCTACACCTTC.

The chain recombines TRBV13 with TRBJ2-7; the D is unclear. Germline V gives CDR1 PRHDT, CDR2 FYEKMQ (reference sequence). Trimming stripped 0 bases from V and 3 bases from J, with 3 bases between. The CDR3 spans 12 residues. The DNA of the CDR3 is TGTGCCAGCAGCTTAGGGGGCTACGAGCAGTACTTC. Translating gives CASSLGGYEQYF.

The J gene is TRBJ1-6, the V gene TRBV7-9; no clear D gene. The CDR3 contains 15 residues. Germline V lookup: CDR1 SEHNR, CDR2 FQNEAQ (reference sequence). V was pared by 1 base and J by 9 bases, with 13 bases between. The CDR3 spells CASSLGDVIFSPLHF. CDR3 in DNA: TGTGCCAGCAGCTTAGGTGACGTTATCTTTTCACCCCTCCACTTT. Combining the CDR3 with reference TRBV7-9 and TRBJ1-6 gives the whole variable domain DTGVSQNPRHKITKRGQNVTFRCDPISEHNRLYWYRQTLGQGPEFLTYFQNEAQLEKSRLLSDRFSAERPKGSFSTLEIQRTEQGDSAMYLCASSLGDVIFSPLHFGNGTRLTVT.

The V and J genes are TRBV27 and TRBJ2-7; no reliable D call. Germline CDR1 and CDR2: MNHEY and SMNVEV (reference sequence). Trimming took 1 base from V and 3 from J, leaving 10 bases between them. CDR3 length: 14 amino acids. The chain's CDR3 is CASSLLGSNYEQYF. CDR3 in DNA: TGTGCCAGCAGTTTATTAGGGTCCAACTACGAGCAGTACTTC.

This clone came up once. The J gene is TRBJ1-3, the V gene TRBV5-5; unclear D gene. The germline V and J ends were trimmed by 0 bases and 2 bases, with 9 bases remaining between them. The CDR3 totals 15 residues. The germline V gene encodes CDR1 SGHKS and CDR2 YYEKEE (reference sequence). Here the CDR3 DNA reads TGTGCCAGCAGCTTGGAGGCGAACACTGGAAACACCATATATTTT. Translated, it gives CASSLEANTGNTIYF.

The chain combines TRBV10-3 with TRBJ2-3; 8 bases are shared with TRBD2. This CDR3 spans 17 amino acids. V shed 2 bases and J 0 bases; nucleotides not matched to a gene: 7. The germline CDR1 and CDR2 sequences are ENHRY and SYGVKD. CDR3 sequence: CAISEPGTRTSTDTQYF. CDR3 bases: TGTGCCATCAGTGAGCCTGGGACTAGGACGAGCACAGATACGCAGTATTTT.

The chain recombines TRBV25-1 with TRBJ1-4; 7 nucleotides line up with TRBD1. The CDR3 extends over 14 amino acids. Germline loops: CDR1 MGHDK, CDR2 SYGVNS. Trimming took 2 bases from V and 6 from J; bases not matched to a gene: 3. CDR3 protein: CASSENRGDEKLFF. For the CDR3, the DNA is TGTGCCAGCAGTGAAAACAGGGGTGATGAAAAACTGTTTTTT.

The rearrangement uses TRBV28 and TRBJ1-4; D is undetermined. Germline V gives CDR1 MDHEN, CDR2 SYDVKM. The CDR3 totals 12 residues. The germline V and J ends were trimmed by 1 base and 6 bases, with 3 bases remaining between them. The DNA of the CDR3 is TGTGCCAGCAGTTTATCCCATGAAAAACTGTTTTTT. This encodes CASSLSHEKLFF.

The rearrangement uses TRBV13 and TRBJ2-7, with TRBD1 matching over 7 bases. Germline-derived CDR1 and CDR2 are PRHDT and FYEKMQ (reference sequence). The CDR3 length is 15 residues. Trimming cost V 6 bases and J 0 bases; bases outside gene matches: 8. The CDR3 region is CASSMGQLSSYEQYF. CDR3 coding DNA: TGTGCCAGCAGTATGGGACAGCTTAGCTCCTACGAGCAGTACTTC.

This chain connects TRBV7-9 to TRBJ1-1; D remains unclear. Trimming pared 5 bases from V and 3 bases from J, leaving 10 bases between. CDR3 length equals 13 residues. Germline V gene data show CDR1 as SEHNR and CDR2 as FQNEAQ (reference sequence). The CDR3 sequence: CASSPLVDTEAFF. The DNA for the CDR3 is TGTGCCAGCAGCCCCCTCGTGGACACTGAAGCTTTCTTT.

In DNA form, the CDR3 reads TGCGCCAGCAGCCCCCGGGCGGCAGGGGGCGGGAGCACTGAAGCTTTCTTT. Translating it yields CASSPRAAGGGSTEAFF. The V and J genes are TRBV5-1 and TRBJ1-1, with TRBD1 matching 8 bases. The CDR3 is 17 residues long. J was trimmed by 4 bases and V by 4 bases; bases with no gene match: 15. Germline V CDR1 and CDR2: SGHRS, YFSETQ.

The rearrangement links TRBV9 to TRBJ1-1; a possible D gene is TRBD1 (6 bases). This CDR3 is 14 amino acids long. The germline V and J ends were trimmed by 2 bases and 3 bases, with 11 bases remaining between them. Germline V gene lookup returns CDR1 SGDLS and CDR2 YYNGEE. The CDR3 here is CASSVTGADTEAFF. Written as DNA, the CDR3 is TGTGCCAGCAGCGTTACGGGGGCGGACACTGAAGCTTTCTTT.

The chain is built from TRBV27 and TRBJ2-2, with D hard to call. CDR3 size: 13 residues. V was trimmed by 4 bases and J by 6 bases, leaving 9 bases between them. CDR1 and CDR2 (germline): MNHEY, SMNVEV (reference sequence). CDR3 coding DNA: TGTGCCAGCAGTTGGACGCAGGCCGGGGAGCTGTTTTTT. Translated, it gives CASSWTQAGELFF.

The chain carries TRBV19 and TRBJ1-5; D call uncertain. The CDR3 spans 13 residues. Trimming removed 6 bases from V and 4 bases from J, with 10 bases in between. Germline loops: CDR1 LNHDA, CDR2 SQIVND (reference sequence). CDR3 in amino acids: CASRERRNQPQHF. The CDR3 nucleotides read TGTGCCAGTAGGGAGAGGAGGAATCAGCCCCAGCATTTT.

The CDR3 protein is CAWSTSYEQYF. As DNA, the CDR3 is TGTGCCTGGAGTACTTCCTACGAGCAGTACTTC. The chain is built from TRBV30 and TRBJ2-7; D gene uncertain. V was cut by 2 bases and J by 1 base, with 3 bases left in between. Per germline, CDR1 GTSNPN and CDR2 SVGIG (reference sequence). The CDR3 contains 11 residues. The variable domain in full, with the rest retrieved from reference TRBV30 and TRBJ2-7, is SQTIHQWPATLVQPVGSPLSLECTVEGTSNPNLYWYRQAAGRGLQLLFYSVGIGQISSEVPQNLSASRPQDRQFILSSKKLLLSDSGFYLCAWSTSYEQYFGPGTRLTVT.

The chain carries TRBV9 and TRBJ1-5, with D possibly TRBD1 on 6 matching bases. The V end lost 2 bases, the J end lost 9 bases, and 12 bases lay between the germline ends. The germline gives CDR1 SGDLS, CDR2 YYNGEE. The CDR3 totals 13 residues. The chain's CDR3 is CASSVDSLGPQHF. The CDR3 nucleotides read TGTGCCAGCAGCGTGGACAGCCTTGGGCCCCAGCATTTT. The full variable domain, its missing parts supplied by reference TRBV9 and TRBJ1-5, is DSGVTQTPKHLITATGQRVTLRCSPRSGDLSVYWYQQSLDQGLQFLIQYYNGEERAKGNILERFSAQQFPDLHSELNLSSLELGDSALYFCASSVDSLGPQHFGDGTRLSIL.

The rearrangement links TRBV4-1 to TRBJ2-2; 9 nucleotides align to TRBD1. The CDR3 runs to 16 residues. Germline trimming cut 1 base from V and 4 bases from J; bases unmatched to any gene: 4. The germline V gene encodes CDR1 MGHRA and CDR2 YSYEKL. This chain's CDR3 is CASSQAGTGSTGELFF. CDR3 nucleotides: TGCGCCAGCAGCCAAGCCGGGACAGGGAGCACCGGGGAGCTGTTTTTT.